This T cell receptor beta chain came from a study of T-cell reconstitution after alpha-beta-depleted transplantation in children. The library targeted TCRbeta and was prepared with unique molecular identifiers. TCRdb analysed the PCR reads with MiXCR anew, one entry per CDR3 protein. The data contain some 130,000 distinct CDR3 sequences, about a tenth of them seen just once; the ten biggest clones take up around 24%. The CDR3 covers 12 residues. The V end was cut by 2 bases, the J end by 1 base, with 6 bases between. Looked up from germline, CDR1 is GTSNPN and CDR2 is SVGIG (reference sequence). This chain uses TRBV30 with TRBJ2-7; no definite D call. The specimen was PBMCs, mostly from graft donor cells, collected 180 days after TCRalphabeta/CD19-depleted stem cell transplant. The receptor was derived from a girl under three years old who had a stem cell transplant for combined immunodeficiency, so the T cells may come from the graft donor. The CDR3 is CAWSYGSYEQYF. DNA of the CDR3: TGTGCCTGGAGTTACGGATCCTACGAGCAGTACTTC. Full variable domain (outside the CDR3, taken from reference TRBV30 and TRBJ2-7): SQTIHQWPATLVQPVGSPLSLECTVEGTSNPNLYWYRQAAGRGLQLLFYSVGIGQISSEVPQNLSASRPQDRQFILSSKKLLLSDSGFYLCAWSYGSYEQYFGPGTRLTVT.